The 28 T cell receptor beta chains reported below all come from one sample, sequenced in a study of technical replicates of blood from several donors (dated by TCRdb to the late 2010s). The receptor library was made with the immunoSEQ multiplex PCR assay. TCRdb's version of the immuneACCESS table is confined to in-frame rearrangements and falls short of the full clone set. An unresolved V gene accounts for under half of the shortfall where checked; the remainder is of unknown origin. In all, the sample holds about 87,000 clones, and roughly 94% of those were seen once. The ten largest clones take up 0.34% of the sample. Material: T cells isolated from PBMCs. The receptors stem from a human donor in good health.

The rearrangement uses TRBV11-3 and TRBJ2-7; tentative D call: TRBD1 (6 bases). Trimming stripped 8 bases from V and 4 bases from J, with 15 bases between. Germline CDR1 and CDR2: SGHNT and YENEEA. The CDR3 runs 13 residues. The CDR3 DNA reads TGTGCCAGCGGACTTGGGACACTTTACGAGCAGTACTTC. This translates into CASGLGTLYEQYF. The full variable domain, with the rest looked up from reference TRBV11-3 and TRBJ2-7, is EAGVVQSPRYKIIEKKQPVAFWCNPISGHNTLYWYLQNLGQGPELLIRYENEEAVDDSQLPKDRFSAERLKGVDSTLKIQPAELGDSAVYLCASGLGTLYEQYFGPGTRLTVT.

A single count supports this clone. The CDR3: CASSITAQDYGYTF. The CDR3 nucleotides read TGTGCCAGTAGTATTACCGCACAGGACTATGGCTACACCTTC. The chain joins TRBV19 to TRBJ1-2; TRBD1 is a possible D gene (5 bases). Between the trimmed V and J ends, which lost 3 bases and 3 bases, there was a span of 11 bases. Germline-derived CDR1 and CDR2 are LNHDA and SQIVND (reference sequence). The CDR3 runs 14 residues.

This CDR3 reads CASSLPGRPSSYEQYF. The CDR3 bases are TGTGCCAGCAGTTTACCTGGGCGACCCTCCTCCTACGAGCAGTACTTC. The gene calls are TRBV28 and TRBJ2-7; no reliable D call. The length of the CDR3 is 16 residues. CDR1 and CDR2 from the germline V gene are MDHEN and SYDVKM. The V and J ends lost 2 bases and 0 bases respectively, with 14 bases between them.

V gene TRBV6-1 combines with J gene TRBJ1-2, with D possibly being TRBD1 (6 bases). Germline lookup yields CDR1 MNHNS and CDR2 SASEGT. The CDR3 is made up of 14 amino acids. V was shortened by 7 bases and J by 2 bases, with 14 bases between the two germline ends. The CDR3 DNA reads TGTGCCAGCATTGGACAGAAGGACAACTATGGCTACACCTTC. Translating gives CASIGQKDNYGYTF.

The chain is built from TRBV2 and TRBJ2-2; the D is unclear. This CDR3 has 16 amino acids. The germline V and J ends were trimmed by 4 bases and 2 bases, with 14 bases remaining between them. Germline assignment: CDR1 SNHLY and CDR2 FYNNEI. The CDR3 protein is CASSVTAVSNTGELFF. The CDR3 nucleotides are TGTGCCAGCAGTGTTACCGCAGTGTCAAACACCGGGGAGCTGTTTTTT.

The genes are TRBV19 and TRBJ2-7; tentatively, D is TRBD1 (5 bases). The CDR3 runs to 13 residues. Germline CDR1 is LNHDA and CDR2 is SQIVND (reference sequence). The V gene lost 3 bases and the J gene lost 3 bases, with 9 bases spanning the gap. The CDR3 bases are TGTGCCAGTAGTATTACAGGCAACTACGAGCAGTACTTC. Its translation: CASSITGNYEQYF.

V and J are TRBV19 and TRBJ1-5; weak D call: TRBD1 (6 bases). With 4 bases removed from V and 5 bases from J, the gap between germline ends came to 18 bases. This CDR3 contains 16 residues. Looked up from germline, CDR1 is LNHDA and CDR2 is SQIVND (reference sequence). The CDR3 protein is CASSRQTGIRDQPQHF. For the CDR3, the DNA is TGTGCCAGTAGTAGACAAACAGGGATTCGGGATCAGCCCCAGCATTTT.

This chain connects TRBV11-3 to TRBJ1-4; no clear D gene. Trimming cost V 5 bases and J 0 bases, with 7 bases left between them. Germline V lookup: CDR1 SGHNT, CDR2 YENEEA. This CDR3 has 14 residues. CDR3 region: CASSKQATNEKLFF. DNA of the CDR3: TGTGCCAGCAGCAAGCAAGCAACTAATGAAAAACTGTTTTTT.

This chain links TRBV6-4 with TRBJ1-5; possible D gene TRBD1, 5 bases. Germline V gene data show CDR1 as MRHNA and CDR2 as SNTAGT. Trimming stripped 4 bases from V and 3 bases from J, with 7 bases between. The CDR3 loop spans 13 amino acids. For the CDR3, the DNA is TGTGCCAGCAGTGCGGACATCAATCAGCCCCAGCATTTT. Translation gives CASSADINQPQHF.

V usage is TRBV9 and J usage is TRBJ1-2, with 7 bases that match TRBD1. This CDR3 is built from 12 residues. After removal of 3 bases from V and 8 bases from J, the junction contained 4 bases not matched to a gene. Germline lookup yields CDR1 SGDLS and CDR2 YYNGEE. DNA of the CDR3: TGTGCCAGCAGCGGGGACAGCATAGGCTACACCTTC. It encodes CASSGDSIGYTF.

The chain employs TRBV5-6 and TRBJ2-1; TRBD1 matches at 11 bases. The CDR3 is 16 residues long. Germline CDR1 reads SGHDT; CDR2 reads YYEEEE. After removal of 2 bases from V and 7 bases from J, the junction contained 8 bases not matched to a gene. The CDR3 reads CASSFSRTGGYNEQFF. CDR3 DNA sequence: TGTGCCAGCAGCTTTTCCAGGACAGGGGGCTATAATGAGCAGTTCTTC.

The V and J genes are TRBV21-1 and TRBJ1-1; TRBD1 is the table's D call and was not checked against the DNA. TRBV21-1 is a pseudogene. The CDR3 loop spans 22 amino acids. DNA for the CDR3: TGTGCCAGCAGCAAACTCCGAAACCCGGCTCGACAGGGTAAAGGGACGAACACTGAAGCTTTCTTT. Its translation: CASSKLRNPARQGKGTNTEAFF.

V gene TRBV6-5 combines with J gene TRBJ2-1, with 7 bases aligning to TRBD1. The CDR3 is 11 amino acids. V gave up 7 bases and J gave up 8 bases; unmatched junction bases: 2. CDR1 MNHEY and CDR2 SVGAGI come from the germline V gene. The CDR3: CASTQGDEQFF. CDR3 sequence (DNA): TGTGCCAGCACCCAGGGGGATGAGCAGTTCTTC.

The genes are TRBV28 and TRBJ2-7; D uncertain. V was shortened by 3 bases and J by 3 bases, with 6 bases between the two germline ends. The CDR3 loop spans 12 amino acids. CDR1 and CDR2 (germline): MDHEN, SYDVKM. CDR3 DNA: TGTGCCAGCAGTTTCCAAAACTACGAGCAGTACTTC. Encoded protein: CASSFQNYEQYF.

This clone was counted a single time. The rearrangement links TRBV25-1 to TRBJ2-1; 7 nucleotides agree with TRBD1. The CDR3 length is 15 residues. Germline assignment: CDR1 MGHDK and CDR2 SYGVNS. Trimming took 5 bases from V and 4 from J; bases not matched to a gene: 8. CDR3 sequence reads: CASSRRGGAYNEQFF. The CDR3 nucleotides are TGTGCCAGCAGTAGAAGAGGGGGCGCTTACAATGAGCAGTTCTTC.

This chain uses TRBV5-1 with TRBJ2-5; D is ambiguous. Trimming removed 2 bases at V and 2 bases at J, with 7 bases between. This CDR3 has 13 amino acids. The germline CDR1 and CDR2 sequences are SGHRS and YFSETQ. CDR3 nucleotides: TGCGCCAGCAGCTTCTCCGTACAAGAGACCCAGTACTTC. Protein product: CASSFSVQETQYF.

This clone was observed once. The chain links TRBV6-1 to TRBJ1-5; D ambiguous. The CDR3 is 15 amino acids. CDR1 and CDR2 (germline): MNHNS, SASEGT. The V end lost 0 bases, the J end lost 10 bases, and 16 bases lay between the germline ends. The CDR3 DNA is TGTGCCAGCAGTGAAGCGCTGGGCCCAGTAGGACCCCAGCATTTT. Protein: CASSEALGPVGPQHF.

The chain is built from TRBV11-2 and TRBJ2-5; the match to TRBD2 covers 11 bases. The CDR3 has 15 amino acids. Trimming took 0 bases from V and 6 from J; bases not matched to a gene: 3. Germline loops: CDR1 SGHAT, CDR2 FQNNGV. In nucleotides, the CDR3 is TGTGCCAGCAGCTTAGAACTAGCGGGAGACCAGACCCAGTACTTC. This encodes CASSLELAGDQTQYF.

This clone was counted a single time. The rearrangement joins TRBV9 to TRBJ2-3; 14 nucleotides match TRBD2. Trimming took 3 bases from V and 2 from J; bases not matched to a gene: 11. There are 19 residues in the CDR3. Germline-derived CDR1 and CDR2 are SGDLS and YYNGEE. CDR3 in DNA: TGTGCCAGCAGCGCCTCGACTAGCGGGAGGGCACCCTCCACAGATACGCAGTATTTT. It encodes CASSASTSGRAPSTDTQYF.

In regard to this clone: One junction end disagrees with the germline gene, perhaps due to a read error. V usage is TRBV30 and J usage is TRBJ1-1; D unresolved. CDR3 length equals 17 residues. Germline loops: CDR1 GTSNPN, CDR2 SVGIG (reference sequence). Here the CDR3 DNA reads TGTGCCTGGGGTGTCGATTCCACCGGGATGATGAACACTGAAGCTTTCTTT. Translating it yields CAWGVDSTGMMNTEAFF.

This chain's CDR3 is CASSLSGRDYEQYF. DNA of the CDR3: TGTGCCAGCAGCTTAAGCGGGAGGGACTACGAGCAGTACTTC. This chain connects TRBV7-9 to TRBJ2-7; 10 nucleotides line up with TRBD2. Germline V lookup: CDR1 SEHNR, CDR2 FQNEAQ (reference sequence). The CDR3 has 14 residues. J gave up 3 bases and V 2 bases, and 1 base lay outside the gene matches.

The chain recombines TRBV13 with TRBJ1-2, with TRBD1 as a possible D gene (5 bases). The germline V gene encodes CDR1 PRHDT and CDR2 FYEKMQ (reference sequence). The CDR3 contains 12 residues. The V end lost 5 bases, the J end lost 5 bases, and 9 bases lay between the germline ends. This chain's CDR3 is CASSPDSYGYTF. The CDR3 DNA reads TGTGCCAGCAGCCCAGACAGTTATGGCTACACCTTC.

The rearrangement uses TRBV2 and TRBJ1-2, with 7 bases aligning to TRBD1. The CDR3 sequence is 13 residues long. In germline, CDR1 is SNHLY, CDR2 FYNNEI. The V segment lost 4 bases and the J segment 4 bases; nucleotides outside the gene matches: 3. The CDR3 loop is CASSVGGGYGYTF. The CDR3, as DNA: TGTGCCAGCAGTGTAGGGGGCGGCTATGGCTACACCTTC.

The chain employs TRBV7-2 and TRBJ2-1, with 11 bases that match TRBD2. Germline values: CDR1 SGHTA, CDR2 FQGNSA. This CDR3 region has 17 residues. V was pared by 2 bases and J by 2 bases, with 5 bases of the junction left unmatched. As DNA, the CDR3 is TGTGCCAGCAGCTTAAGGGGGACTAGCGGTACCTACAATGAGCAGTTCTTC. Residues: CASSLRGTSGTYNEQFF.

V is TRBV9 and J is TRBJ2-1, with 9 bases fitting TRBD2. J was trimmed by 6 bases and V by 0 bases; bases with no gene match: 1. The germline V gene has CDR1 SGDLS and CDR2 YYNGEE. The CDR3 has 14 amino acids. As DNA, the CDR3 is TGTGCCAGCAGCGTAGTTAGCGGGAGCAATGAGCAGTTCTTC. This sequence encodes CASSVVSGSNEQFF.

The chain links TRBV5-1 to TRBJ2-3, with 9 bases identical to TRBD1. The CDR3 sequence is 14 residues long. Germline V CDR1 and CDR2: SGHRS, YFSETQ. Trimming at V came to 4 bases and at J to 5 bases, leaving 5 bases not matched to a gene. The DNA for the CDR3 is TGCGCCAGCAGCGCCACAGGGGGCAAAGATACGCAGTATTTT. Translation gives CASSATGGKDTQYF.

This clone was observed a single time. The chain recombines TRBV6-1 with TRBJ2-7; D may be TRBD2 (5 bases). The germline V gene has CDR1 MNHNS and CDR2 SASEGT. The CDR3 is 13 amino acids. Trimming removed 2 bases from V and 3 bases from J, with 8 bases in between. CDR3 in amino acids: CASSENRDYEQYF. Here the CDR3 DNA reads TGTGCCAGCAGTGAAAACCGGGACTACGAGCAGTACTTC.

This chain links TRBV2 with TRBJ1-5; 8 bases line up with TRBD1. The V gene end was trimmed by 7 bases and the J gene end by 4 bases; junction bases not matched to a gene: 3. CDR3 size: 13 residues. Germline V lookup: CDR1 SNHLY, CDR2 FYNNEI. CDR3 protein: CASIGQGNQPQHF. Here the CDR3 DNA reads TGTGCCAGCATAGGACAGGGAAATCAGCCCCAGCATTTT.